A single sample is the source of the 8 T cell receptor beta chains below, sequenced in a study of tumor-infiltrating lymphocytes in localized non-small cell lung cancer. Here immunoSEQ multiplex PCR was the method, and the copy in TCRdb shows in-frame clones only, minus some. The sample yields a few thousand clones, around 81% seen once. The sample comprised lung tumor tissue. All receptors derive from a human donor with non-small cell lung cancer.

The J gene is TRBJ1-2, the V gene TRBV18; 8 bases match TRBD1. CDR3 length equals 14 residues. Looked up from germline, CDR1 is KGHSH and CDR2 is LQKENI. Losses at the gene ends were 4 bases for V and 3 bases for J; bases not matched to a gene: 4. CDR3 in amino acids: CASSLKQGDYGYTF. Written as DNA, the CDR3 is TGTGCCAGCTCACTAAAACAGGGGGACTATGGCTACACCTTC.

The V gene is TRBV7-2, the J gene TRBJ1-5; D is undetermined. V was trimmed by 1 base and J by 10 bases, leaving 8 bases between them. The germline CDR1 and CDR2 sequences are SGHTA and FQGNSA. This CDR3 spans 12 amino acids. CDR3: CASSLGDGPQHF. The CDR3 DNA sequence: TGTGCCAGCAGCTTAGGCGACGGACCCCAGCATTTT.

The chain employs TRBV30 and TRBJ2-2, with 7 bases aligning to TRBD2. This CDR3 region has 15 residues. J was trimmed by 7 bases and V by 1 base; bases with no gene match: 9. CDR1 is GTSNPN and CDR2 is SVGIG in the germline V gene (reference sequence). CDR3 in amino acids: CAWSGRGRALGELFF. For the CDR3, the DNA is TGTGCCTGGAGTGGGCGCGGGAGAGCTCTCGGGGAGCTGTTTTTT.

This clone was seen more than once but under ten times. The chain uses TRBV6-1 and TRBJ2-3; no firm D call. V lost 6 bases and J lost 2, with 12 bases in between. The V gene's germline CDR1 is MNHNS and CDR2 SASEGT. The length of the CDR3 is 14 residues. The CDR3 DNA follows: TGTGCCAGCAGCTTCCGGGTGGTCACAGATACGCAGTATTTT. It specifies CASSFRVVTDTQYF.

This chain connects TRBV5-1 to TRBJ2-3, with 11 bases matching TRBD1. CDR1 and CDR2 (germline): SGHRS, YFSETQ. This CDR3 is built from 13 residues. The V segment lost 6 bases and the J segment 5 bases; nucleotides outside the gene matches: 2. The CDR3 DNA reads TGCGCCAGCATGGGACAGGGGGAAGATACGCAGTATTTT. It is translated as CASMGQGEDTQYF.

The chain uses TRBV15 and TRBJ2-1; 7 bases are shared with TRBD2. This CDR3 comprises 15 residues. Germline trimming cut 1 base from V and 3 bases from J; bases unmatched to any gene: 3. Germline V gene sequence: CDR1 LNHNV, CDR2 YYDKDF (reference sequence). CDR3 residues: CATSRGSGVYNEQFF. CDR3 DNA sequence: TGTGCCACCAGCAGAGGCAGCGGGGTCTACAATGAGCAGTTCTTC.

The chain links TRBV19 to TRBJ1-5, with D unclear. The germline V gene has CDR1 LNHDA and CDR2 SQIVND (reference sequence). Trimming cost V 0 bases and J 3 bases, with 9 bases left between them. The CDR3 runs to 15 residues. CDR3: CASSIEGPLNQPQHF. In nucleotides, the CDR3 is TGTGCCAGTAGTATAGAAGGACCGCTCAATCAGCCCCAGCATTTT.

For this clone: At one end, the junction sequence differs from germline, possibly due to a read error. The J gene is TRBJ2-6, the V gene TRBV19; a weak D match, TRBD1 (5 bases). The CDR3 is made up of 18 amino acids. Germline V gives CDR1 LNHDA, CDR2 SQIVND (reference sequence). The CDR3 protein is CASSRDWTNHKSGQRPDF. The CDR3 DNA reads TGTGCCAGTAGTAGAGACTGGACAAATCACAAGTCGGGCCAACGTCCTGATTTC.